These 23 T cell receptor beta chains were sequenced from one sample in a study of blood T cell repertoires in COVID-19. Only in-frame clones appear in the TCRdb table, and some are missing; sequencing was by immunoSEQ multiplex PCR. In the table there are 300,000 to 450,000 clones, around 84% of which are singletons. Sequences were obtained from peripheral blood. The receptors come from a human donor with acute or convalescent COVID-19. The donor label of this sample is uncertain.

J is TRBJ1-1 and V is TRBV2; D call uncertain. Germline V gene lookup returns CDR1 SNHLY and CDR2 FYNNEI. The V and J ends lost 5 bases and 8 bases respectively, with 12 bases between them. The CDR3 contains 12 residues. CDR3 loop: CASSFDGPEAFF. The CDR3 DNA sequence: TGTGCCAGCAGTTTCGATGGGCCGGAAGCTTTCTTT.

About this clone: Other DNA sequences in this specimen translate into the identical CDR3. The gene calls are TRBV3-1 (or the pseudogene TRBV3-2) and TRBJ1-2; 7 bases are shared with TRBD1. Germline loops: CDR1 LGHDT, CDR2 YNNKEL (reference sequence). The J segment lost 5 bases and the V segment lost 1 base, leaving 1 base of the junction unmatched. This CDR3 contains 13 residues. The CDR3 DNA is TGTGCCAGCAGCCAAGGACAGGGTTATGGCTACACCTTC. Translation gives CASSQGQGYGYTF.

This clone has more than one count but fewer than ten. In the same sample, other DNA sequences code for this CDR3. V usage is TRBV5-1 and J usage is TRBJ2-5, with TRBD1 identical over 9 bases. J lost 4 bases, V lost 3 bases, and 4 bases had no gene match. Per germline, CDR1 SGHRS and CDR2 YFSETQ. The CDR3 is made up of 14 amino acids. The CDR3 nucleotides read TGCGCCAGCAGCTGGGACAGGGCATCAGAGACCCAGTACTTC. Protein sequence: CASSWDRASETQYF.

The chain's CDR3 is CATYSTNVNVLTF. The CDR3 DNA follows: TGTGCCACCTATTCCACCAACGTTAACGTCCTGACTTTC. V is TRBV28 and J is TRBJ2-6, with D unresolved. Looked up from germline, CDR1 is MDHEN and CDR2 is SYDVKM. This CDR3 contains 13 residues. Trimming cost V 10 bases and J 10 bases, with 17 bases left between them. Full variable domain (outside the CDR3, taken from reference TRBV28 and TRBJ2-6): DVKVTQSSRYLVKRTGEKVFLECVQDMDHENMFWYRQDPGLGLRLIYFSYDVKMKEKGDIPEGYSVSREKKERFSLILESASTNQTSMYLCATYSTNVNVLTFGAGSRLTVL.

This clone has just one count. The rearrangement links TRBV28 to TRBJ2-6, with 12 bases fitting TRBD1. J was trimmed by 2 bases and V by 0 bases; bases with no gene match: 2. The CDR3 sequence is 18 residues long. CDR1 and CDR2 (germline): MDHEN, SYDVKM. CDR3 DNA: TGTGCCAGCAGTTTATGGGGACAGGGGGCTCCTGGGGCCAACGTCCTGACTTTC. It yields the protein CASSLWGQGAPGANVLTF.

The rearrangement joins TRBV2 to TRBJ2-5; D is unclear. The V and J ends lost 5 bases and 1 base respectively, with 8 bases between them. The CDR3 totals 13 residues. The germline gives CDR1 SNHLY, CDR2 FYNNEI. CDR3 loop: CASSLEPQETQYF. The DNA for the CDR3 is TGTGCCAGCAGTCTGGAGCCCCAAGAGACCCAGTACTTC.

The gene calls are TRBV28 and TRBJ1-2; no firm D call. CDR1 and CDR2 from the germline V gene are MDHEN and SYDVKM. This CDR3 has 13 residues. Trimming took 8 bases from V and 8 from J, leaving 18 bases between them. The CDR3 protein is CASWQLGSWGYTF. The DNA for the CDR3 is TGTGCCAGCTGGCAGTTGGGCAGCTGGGGCTACACCTTC.

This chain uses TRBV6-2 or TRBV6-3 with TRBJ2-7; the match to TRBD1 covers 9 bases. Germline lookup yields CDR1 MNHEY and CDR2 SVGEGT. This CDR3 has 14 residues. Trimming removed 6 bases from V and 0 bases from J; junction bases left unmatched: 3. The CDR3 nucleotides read TGTGCCAGCAGCGACAGGGGGAGCTCCTACGAGCAGTACTTC. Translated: CASSDRGSSYEQYF.

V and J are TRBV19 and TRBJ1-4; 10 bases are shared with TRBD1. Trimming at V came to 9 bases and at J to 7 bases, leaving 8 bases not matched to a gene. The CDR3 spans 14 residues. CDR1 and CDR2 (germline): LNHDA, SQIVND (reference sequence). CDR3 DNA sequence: TGTGCCAGCAGGGACAGGGGCGGTAGTGAAAAACTGTTTTTT. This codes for CASRDRGGSEKLFF.

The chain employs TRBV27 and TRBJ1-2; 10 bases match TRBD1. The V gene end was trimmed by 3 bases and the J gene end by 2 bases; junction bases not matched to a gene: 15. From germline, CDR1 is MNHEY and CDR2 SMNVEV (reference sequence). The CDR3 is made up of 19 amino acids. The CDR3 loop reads CASSLEPPIPGQGNYGYTF. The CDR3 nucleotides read TGTGCCAGCAGTTTGGAGCCCCCGATCCCGGGACAGGGGAACTATGGCTACACCTTC.

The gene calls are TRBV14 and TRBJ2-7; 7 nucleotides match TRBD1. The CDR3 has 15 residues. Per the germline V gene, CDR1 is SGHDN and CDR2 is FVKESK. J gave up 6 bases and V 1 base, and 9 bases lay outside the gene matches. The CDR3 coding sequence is TGTGCCAGCAGCCAAGCAAGGGGACAGTCGGCCGAGCAGTACTTC. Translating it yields CASSQARGQSAEQYF.

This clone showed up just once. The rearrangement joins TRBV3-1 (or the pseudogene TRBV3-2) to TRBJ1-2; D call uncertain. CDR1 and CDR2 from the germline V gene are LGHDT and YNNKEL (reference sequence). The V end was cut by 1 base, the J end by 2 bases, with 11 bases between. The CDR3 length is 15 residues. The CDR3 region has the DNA TGTGCCAGCAGCCAAGGGCCGGGGATCAACTATGGCTACACCTTC. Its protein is CASSQGPGINYGYTF.

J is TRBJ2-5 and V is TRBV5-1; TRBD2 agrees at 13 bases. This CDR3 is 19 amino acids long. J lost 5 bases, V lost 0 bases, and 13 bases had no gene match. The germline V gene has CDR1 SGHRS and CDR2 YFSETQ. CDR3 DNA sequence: TGCGCCAGCAGCTTGGGGCGGACTAGCGGGGGTCCTACTAGGGAGACCCAGTACTTC. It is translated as CASSLGRTSGGPTRETQYF.

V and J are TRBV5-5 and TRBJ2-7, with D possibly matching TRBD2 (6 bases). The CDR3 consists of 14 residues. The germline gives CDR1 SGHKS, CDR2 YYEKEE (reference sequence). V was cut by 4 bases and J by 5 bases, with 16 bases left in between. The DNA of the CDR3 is TGTGCCAGCAGCACCGGGAGCCCTCGGGACGAGCAGTACTTC. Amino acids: CASSTGSPRDEQYF.

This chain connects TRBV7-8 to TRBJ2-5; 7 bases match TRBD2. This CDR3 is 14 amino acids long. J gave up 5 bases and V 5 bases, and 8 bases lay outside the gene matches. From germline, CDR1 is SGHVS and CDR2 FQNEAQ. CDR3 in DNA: TGTGCCAGCAGCCCACCGGGGGGACGCGAGACCCAGTACTTC. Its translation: CASSPPGGRETQYF.

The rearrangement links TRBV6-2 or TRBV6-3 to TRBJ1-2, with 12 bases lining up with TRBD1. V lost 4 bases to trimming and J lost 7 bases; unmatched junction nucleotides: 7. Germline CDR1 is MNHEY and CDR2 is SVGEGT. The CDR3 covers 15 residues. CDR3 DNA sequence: TGTGCCAGCAGTTCGTACGGGACAGGGGGCGGTGGCTACACCTTC. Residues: CASSSYGTGGGGYTF.

The CDR3 reads CASARVLGPDTQYF. The CDR3 DNA follows: TGTGCCAGCGCGCGGGTATTGGGTCCAGATACGCAGTATTTT. The chain joins TRBV9 to TRBJ2-3; TRBD2 might be the D (5 bases). The CDR3 extends over 14 amino acids. CDR1 is SGDLS and CDR2 is YYNGEE in the germline V gene. With 7 bases removed from V and 4 bases from J, the gap between germline ends came to 16 bases.

The DNA for the CDR3 is TGTGCCAGCAGCCAAGATAGCGAGCAGTACTTC. It is translated as CASSQDSEQYF. The chain joins TRBV4-2 to TRBJ2-7; D unresolved. The CDR3 extends over 11 amino acids. CDR1 and CDR2 from the germline V gene are LGHNA and YNFKEQ. V was trimmed by 0 bases and J by 6 bases, leaving 3 bases between them.

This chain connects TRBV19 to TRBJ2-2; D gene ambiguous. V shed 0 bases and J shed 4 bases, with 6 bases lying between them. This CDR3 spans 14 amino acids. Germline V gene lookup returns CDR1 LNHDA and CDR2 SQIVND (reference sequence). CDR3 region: CASSIDAGTGELFF. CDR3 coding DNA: TGTGCCAGTAGTATAGACGCAGGCACCGGGGAGCTGTTTTTT.

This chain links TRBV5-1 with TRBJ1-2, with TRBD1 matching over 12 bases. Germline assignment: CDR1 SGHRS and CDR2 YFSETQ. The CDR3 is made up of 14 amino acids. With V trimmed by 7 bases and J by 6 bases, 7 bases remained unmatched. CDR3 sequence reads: CASQGGQGADGYTF. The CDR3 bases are TGCGCCAGCCAGGGGGGACAGGGGGCCGATGGCTACACCTTC.

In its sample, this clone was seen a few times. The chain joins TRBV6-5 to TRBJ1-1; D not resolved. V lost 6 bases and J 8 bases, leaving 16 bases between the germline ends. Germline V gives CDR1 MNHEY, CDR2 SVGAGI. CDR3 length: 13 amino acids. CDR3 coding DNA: TGTGCCAGCAGCACAATCGACGGGTTAGAAGCTTTCTTT. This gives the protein CASSTIDGLEAFF.

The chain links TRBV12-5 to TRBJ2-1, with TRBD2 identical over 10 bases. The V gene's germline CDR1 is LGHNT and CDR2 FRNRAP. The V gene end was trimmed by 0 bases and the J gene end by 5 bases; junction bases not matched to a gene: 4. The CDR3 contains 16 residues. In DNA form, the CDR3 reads TGTGCTAGTGGTTTGGTATCCAGCGGGAGGGACAATGAGCAGTTCTTC. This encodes CASGLVSSGRDNEQFF.

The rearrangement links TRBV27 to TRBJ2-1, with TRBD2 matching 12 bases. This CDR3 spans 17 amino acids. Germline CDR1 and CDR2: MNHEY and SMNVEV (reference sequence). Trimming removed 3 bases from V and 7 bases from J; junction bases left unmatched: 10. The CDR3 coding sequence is TGTGCCAGCAGTTTGGTGCTAGCGGGAGGGCCGGGAAATGAGCAGTTCTTC. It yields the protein CASSLVLAGGPGNEQFF.